This T cell receptor (beta chain) derives from a study of T cells expressing NK-cell markers. Study in general: HCMV seropositivity marked seven of the eight sequenced donors; one was seronegative.

Germline V gene lookup returns CDR1 LNHDA and CDR2 SQIVND (reference sequence). The CDR3 extends over 15 amino acids. Points from the study as a whole: These same clonotypes (in several donors) also led the CD3+CD56-NKG2C+ fraction. Specificity for HCMV among expanded NKG2C+ T cell clones was not established.

In generating TCR beta cDNA, 5'RACE template switching with UMIs was used. TCRdb reprocessed the 5' RACE reads and keeps a single row for each CDR3 protein, giving no DNA. This table holds about 190,000 distinct CDR3 sequences. With regard to this clonotype: Antigen specificity is unknown.

This chain connects TRBV19 to TRBJ2-3; TCRdb returns TRBD2, unconfirmable since there is no DNA. This clonotype originated in a man aged 18-75 years in good health. Sample: blood T cells: a sorted CD56 or NKG2C T cell subset, CD4+ or CD8+ T cells, or bulk PBMC T cells (not recorded which). This CDR3 reads CASSSRDYPTDTQYF.